This entry describes one T cell receptor beta chain. Its antigen remains unknown. Template-switching 5'RACE yielded the TCR cDNA; a universal primer site and UMIs were added in the process. TCRdb processed the 5' RACE reads anew with MiXCR; each CDR3 protein has one entry. The sample contains 450,000 to 650,000 distinct CDR3 sequences, around a fifth of which appear only once. The record originates from a study of T cells after yellow fever vaccination. Findings of the study overall: Weaker, the secondary response peaked sooner, at day 5 versus 15. Abundant clonotypes (contaminants from the bulk population) could be present in FACS-sorted repertoires.

The specimen comprised PBMCs, sampled more than 20 days after the first yellow fever vaccination. The clonotype originates from a young man who received the YFV17D yellow fever vaccine.

CDR3 loop: CASSYVGGGEQFF. Written as DNA, the CDR3 is TGTGCCAGCAGTTACGTGGGGGGGGGTGAGCAGTTCTTC. This rearrangement joins TRBV6-2 or TRBV6-3 to TRBJ2-1; 7 bases line up with TRBD2. The germline CDR1 and CDR2 sequences are MNHEY and SVGEGT. This CDR3 contains 13 residues. The junction had 4 bases not matched to a gene; V was cut back by 2 bases and J by 9 bases.